These T cell receptor beta chains were read from a single sample in a study of blood T cell repertoires in COVID-19. Libraries were prepared by immunoSEQ multiplex PCR; TCRdb keeps only in-frame clonotypes and omits some of them. Among some 140,000 clones, 70% to 90% were seen once, and the ten largest hold roughly 2.1%. Sequencing was performed on peripheral blood. These receptors came from a man aged 65-85 years with active COVID-19. CDR3s include the opening cysteine and the closing phenylalanine or tryptophan. Each record gives: J gene, V gene, clone size, D gene, CDR3 protein, CDR3 DNA. A D gene is named only where the DNA matches it firmly. Clone sizes are given selectively: once, few, many, or a class where the clone is expanded.

J gene: TRBJ2-7; V gene: TRBV18; clone size: NA; D gene: NA; CDR3 protein: CASSRAAGAYEQYF; CDR3 DNA: TGTGCCAGCTCACGAGCGGCAGGGGCCTACGAGCAGTACTTC
J gene: TRBJ2-2; V gene: TRBV18; clone size: NA; D gene: NA; CDR3 protein: CASSPTGYFTGELFF; CDR3 DNA: TGTGCCAGCTCACCTACAGGGTATTTCACCGGGGAGCTGTTTTTT
J gene: TRBJ1-1; V gene: TRBV6-5; clone size: NA; D gene: NA; CDR3 protein: CASSYRAWGGTTEAFF; CDR3 DNA: TGTGCCAGCAGTTACAGGGCCTGGGGAGGGACCACTGAAGCTTTCTTT
J gene: TRBJ2-7; V gene: TRBV6-6; clone size: NA; D gene: TRBD1; CDR3 protein: CASSSAGTGAEEQYF; CDR3 DNA: TGTGCCAGCAGTTCCGCCGGGACAGGGGCGGAGGAGCAGTACTTC
J gene: TRBJ2-7; V gene: TRBV6-4; clone size: NA; D gene: NA; CDR3 protein: CASRGDRMFSYEQYF; CDR3 DNA: TGTGCCAGCAGGGGCGACCGTATGTTCTCCTACGAGCAGTACTTC
J gene: TRBJ2-7; V gene: TRBV14; clone size: NA; D gene: TRBD1; CDR3 protein: CASTIRQGYEQYF; CDR3 DNA: TGTGCCAGCACAATCCGACAGGGCTACGAGCAGTACTTC
J gene: TRBJ2-1; V gene: TRBV7-3; clone size: NA; D gene: NA; CDR3 protein: CASSLSKSGQGEQFF; CDR3 DNA: TGTGCCAGCAGCTTAAGTAAGAGCGGGCAAGGTGAGCAGTTCTTC
J gene: TRBJ1-2; V gene: TRBV5-4; clone size: NA; D gene: TRBD1; CDR3 protein: CASRTAGGAYGYTF; CDR3 DNA: TGTGCCAGCAGGACCGCAGGGGGCGCGTATGGCTACACCTTC
J gene: TRBJ2-7; V gene: TRBV9; clone size: NA; D gene: NA; CDR3 protein: CASSTRDNSYEQYF; CDR3 DNA: TGTGCCAGCAGCACACGGGACAACTCCTACGAGCAGTACTTC
J gene: TRBJ2-7; V gene: TRBV28; clone size: NA; D gene: NA; CDR3 protein: CASSPSLGVRGSYEQYF; CDR3 DNA: TGTGCCAGCAGTCCCTCGCTGGGGGTCAGGGGAAGCTACGAGCAGTACTTC
J gene: TRBJ2-2; V gene: TRBV19; clone size: NA; D gene: NA; CDR3 protein: CASSFRRAAGELFF; CDR3 DNA: TGTGCCAGTAGTTTTAGGAGGGCGGCCGGGGAGCTGTTTTTT
J gene: TRBJ1-6; V gene: TRBV9; clone size: NA; D gene: TRBD1; CDR3 protein: CASSNVRDSVNSPLHF; CDR3 DNA: TGTGCCAGCAGCAACGTCCGGGACAGCGTTAATTCACCCCTCCACTTT
J gene: TRBJ2-1; V gene: TRBV4-2; clone size: NA; D gene: NA; CDR3 protein: CASSPELAHNEQFF; CDR3 DNA: TGTGCCAGCAGTCCCGAACTAGCCCACAATGAGCAGTTCTTC
J gene: TRBJ2-7; V gene: TRBV5-5; clone size: NA; D gene: TRBD1; CDR3 protein: CASSAAPSGTGTIYEQYF; CDR3 DNA: TGTGCCAGCAGCGCAGCGCCCTCCGGGACAGGGACCATCTACGAGCAGTACTTC
J gene: TRBJ2-1; V gene: TRBV7-6; clone size: NA; D gene: TRBD2; CDR3 protein: CASSLQTGLVHNEQFF; CDR3 DNA: TGTGCCAGCAGCTTACAAACGGGACTAGTCCACAATGAGCAGTTCTTC
J gene: TRBJ2-3; V gene: TRBV3-1/TRBV3-2; clone size: NA; D gene: NA; CDR3 protein: CASSQARPGTDTQYF; CDR3 DNA: TGTGCCAGCAGCCAAGCGCGGCCAGGGACAGATACGCAGTATTTT
J gene: TRBJ1-6; V gene: TRBV7-3; clone size: once; D gene: TRBD1; CDR3 protein: CASSLTAPGTGWAPLHF; CDR3 DNA: TGTGCCAGCAGCTTAACGGCGCCCGGGACAGGGTGGGCACCCCTCCACTTT
J gene: TRBJ2-7; V gene: TRBV19; clone size: NA; D gene: NA; CDR3 protein: CASSEGAGYSYEQYF; CDR3 DNA: TGTGCCAGTAGTGAAGGGGCGGGATACTCCTACGAGCAGTACTTC
J gene: TRBJ1-2; V gene: TRBV10-3; clone size: NA; D gene: TRBD1; CDR3 protein: CAIRGQGDYGYTF; CDR3 DNA: TGTGCCATCAGGGGACAGGGGGACTATGGCTACACCTTC
J gene: TRBJ1-2; V gene: TRBV12-3/TRBV12-4; clone size: NA; D gene: NA; CDR3 protein: CASSGGGYGYTF; CDR3 DNA: TGTGCCAGCAGCGGTGGGGGGTATGGCTACACCTTC
J gene: TRBJ2-5; V gene: TRBV5-1; clone size: NA; D gene: NA; CDR3 protein: CASSQTVTMETQYF; CDR3 DNA: TGCGCCAGCAGCCAGACAGTTACAATGGAGACCCAGTACTTC
J gene: TRBJ1-1; V gene: TRBV11-2; clone size: NA; D gene: TRBD1; CDR3 protein: CASNSDRGRERSVNTEAFF; CDR3 DNA: TGTGCCAGCAACTCGGACAGGGGGCGCGAGAGGTCGGTGAACACTGAAGCTTTCTTT
J gene: TRBJ1-5; V gene: TRBV4-1; clone size: NA; D gene: NA; CDR3 protein: CASSQEGRASNQPQHF; CDR3 DNA: TGCGCCAGCAGCCAAGAAGGCAGGGCTAGCAATCAGCCCCAGCATTTT
J gene: TRBJ2-7; V gene: TRBV30; clone size: NA; D gene: TRBD2; CDR3 protein: CAWSPLAGRREQYF; CDR3 DNA: TGTGCCTGGAGTCCGCTAGCGGGTAGGAGGGAGCAGTACTTC
J gene: TRBJ2-7; V gene: TRBV2; clone size: NA; D gene: TRBD1; CDR3 protein: CASSTTGALSEQYF; CDR3 DNA: TGTGCCAGCAGTACCACAGGGGCCCTCTCCGAGCAGTACTTC
J gene: TRBJ1-5; V gene: TRBV3-1/TRBV3-2; clone size: NA; D gene: TRBD1; CDR3 protein: CASSSGQDNQPQHF; CDR3 DNA: TGTGCCAGCAGCTCCGGACAGGACAATCAGCCCCAGCATTTT
J gene: TRBJ1-1; V gene: TRBV5-1; clone size: once; D gene: NA; CDR3 protein: CASRWDGGNTEAFF; CDR3 DNA: TGCGCCAGCAGGTGGGACGGGGGGAACACTGAAGCTTTCTTT